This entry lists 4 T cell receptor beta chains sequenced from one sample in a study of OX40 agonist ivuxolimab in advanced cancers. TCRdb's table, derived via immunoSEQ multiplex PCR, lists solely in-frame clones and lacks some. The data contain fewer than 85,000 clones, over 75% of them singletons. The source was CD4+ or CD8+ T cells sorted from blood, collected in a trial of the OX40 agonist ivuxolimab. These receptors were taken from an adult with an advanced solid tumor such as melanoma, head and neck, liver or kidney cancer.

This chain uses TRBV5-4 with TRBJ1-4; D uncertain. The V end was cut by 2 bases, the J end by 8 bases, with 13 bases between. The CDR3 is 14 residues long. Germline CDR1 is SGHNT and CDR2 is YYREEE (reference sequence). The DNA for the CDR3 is TGTGCCAGCAGCTTAACGGGAAGACGAGAAAAACTGTTTTTT. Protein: CASSLTGRREKLFF.

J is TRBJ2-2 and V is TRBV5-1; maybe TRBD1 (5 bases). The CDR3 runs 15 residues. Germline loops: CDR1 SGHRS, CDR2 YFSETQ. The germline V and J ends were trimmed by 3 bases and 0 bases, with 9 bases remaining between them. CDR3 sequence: CASSSDTANTGELFF. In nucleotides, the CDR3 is TGCGCCAGCAGCTCGGACACAGCGAACACCGGGGAGCTGTTTTTT.

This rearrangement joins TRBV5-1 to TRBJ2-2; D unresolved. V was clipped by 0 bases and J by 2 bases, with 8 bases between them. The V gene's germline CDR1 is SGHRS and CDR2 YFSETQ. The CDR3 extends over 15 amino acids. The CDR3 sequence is CASSLVAYNTGELFF. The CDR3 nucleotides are TGCGCCAGCAGCTTGGTGGCTTATAACACCGGGGAGCTGTTTTTT.

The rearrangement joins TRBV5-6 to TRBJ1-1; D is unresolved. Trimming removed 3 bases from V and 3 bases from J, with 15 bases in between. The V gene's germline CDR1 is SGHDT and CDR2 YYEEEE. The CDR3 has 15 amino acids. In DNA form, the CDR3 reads TGTGCCAGCAGCTCCCGAAACCAAGGATACACTGAAGCTTTCTTT. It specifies CASSSRNQGYTEAFF.